This entry features one T cell receptor beta chain sequence. Its antigen is currently unknown. Clones were read by immunoSEQ multiplex PCR, and TCRdb kept only the in-frame ones, dropping some. The sample carries under 6,500 clones, approximately 80% recorded once. The data stem from a study of OX40 agonist ivuxolimab in advanced cancers. Overall study findings and caveats: No antigen was identified for the clonally expanded peripheral T cells.

Germline lookup yields CDR1 MGHRA and CDR2 YSYEKL. The CDR3 has 16 residues. V dropped 2 bases and J dropped 0 bases, with 11 bases sitting between them. This clonotype originated in an adult with an advanced solid tumor such as melanoma, head and neck, liver or kidney cancer. This sequence joins TRBV4-1 and TRBJ1-3, with D perhaps TRBD1 (5 bases). The material sequenced was CD4+ or CD8+ T cells sorted from blood, taken in a trial of the OX40 agonist ivuxolimab. In DNA form, the CDR3 reads TGCGCCAGCAGCCAAAGGGGACCTAACTCTGGAAACACCATATATTTT. This gives the protein CASSQRGPNSGNTIYF.